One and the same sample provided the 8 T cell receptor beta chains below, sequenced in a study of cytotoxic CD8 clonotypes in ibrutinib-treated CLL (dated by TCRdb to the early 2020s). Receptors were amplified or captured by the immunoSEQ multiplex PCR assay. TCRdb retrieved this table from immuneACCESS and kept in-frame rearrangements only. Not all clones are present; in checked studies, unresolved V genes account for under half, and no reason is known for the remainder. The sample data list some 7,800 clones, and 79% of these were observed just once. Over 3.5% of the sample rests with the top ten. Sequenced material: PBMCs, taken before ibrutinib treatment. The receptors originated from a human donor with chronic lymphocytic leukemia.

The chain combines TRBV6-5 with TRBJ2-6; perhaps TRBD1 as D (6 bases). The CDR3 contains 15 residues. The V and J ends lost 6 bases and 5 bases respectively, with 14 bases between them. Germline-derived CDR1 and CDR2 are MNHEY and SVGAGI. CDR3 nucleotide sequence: TGTGCCAGCAGCAGGGGTGGGGGTAGGGCCAACGTCCTGACTTTC. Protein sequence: CASSRGGGRANVLTF.

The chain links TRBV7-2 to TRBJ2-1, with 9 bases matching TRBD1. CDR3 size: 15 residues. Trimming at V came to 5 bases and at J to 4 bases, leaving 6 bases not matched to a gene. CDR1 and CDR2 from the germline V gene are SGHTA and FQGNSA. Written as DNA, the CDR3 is TGTGCCAGCAGCCCAGGACAGGGGCTGTACAATGAGCAGTTCTTC. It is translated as CASSPGQGLYNEQFF.

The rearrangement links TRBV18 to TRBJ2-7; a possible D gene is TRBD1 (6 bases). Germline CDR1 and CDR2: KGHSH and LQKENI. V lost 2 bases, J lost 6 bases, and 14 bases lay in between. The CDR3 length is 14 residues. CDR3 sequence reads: CASSPIQQGSEQYF. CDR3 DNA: TGTGCCAGCTCACCAATACAACAGGGAAGCGAGCAGTACTTC.

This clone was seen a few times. This CDR3 is CASSQFLAKNTEAFF. The CDR3 DNA reads TGTGCCAGCAGCCAATTTCTCGCTAAGAACACTGAAGCTTTCTTT. V is TRBV14 and J is TRBJ1-1; D unclear. V gave up 2 bases and J gave up 1 base, with 11 bases separating them. This CDR3 region has 15 residues. Germline V CDR1 and CDR2: SGHDN, FVKESK.

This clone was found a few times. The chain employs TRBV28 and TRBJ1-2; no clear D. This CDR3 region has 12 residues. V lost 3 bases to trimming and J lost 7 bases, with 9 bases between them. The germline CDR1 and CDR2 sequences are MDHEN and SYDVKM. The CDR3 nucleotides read TGTGCCAGCAGTTTCGTCGGCGGTGGCTACACCTTC. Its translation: CASSFVGGGYTF.

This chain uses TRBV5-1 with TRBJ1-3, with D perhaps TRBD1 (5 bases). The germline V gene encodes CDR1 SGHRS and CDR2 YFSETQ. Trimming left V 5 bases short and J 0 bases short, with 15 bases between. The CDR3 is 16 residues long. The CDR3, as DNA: TGCGCCAGCAGTTTACGGGCCGGGGGCTCTGGAAACACCATATATTTT. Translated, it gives CASSLRAGGSGNTIYF.

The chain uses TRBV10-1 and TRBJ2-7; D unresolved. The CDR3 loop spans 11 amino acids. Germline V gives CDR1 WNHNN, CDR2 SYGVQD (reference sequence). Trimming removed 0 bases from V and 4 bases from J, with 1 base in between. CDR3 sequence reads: CASSESYEQYF. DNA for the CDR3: TGCGCCAGCAGTGAGTCGTACGAGCAGTACTTC.

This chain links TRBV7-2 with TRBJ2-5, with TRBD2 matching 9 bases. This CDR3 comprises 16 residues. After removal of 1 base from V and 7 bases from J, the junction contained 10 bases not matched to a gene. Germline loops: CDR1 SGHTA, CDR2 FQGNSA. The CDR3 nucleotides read TGTGCCAGCAGCTTAGTTGTTGCGGGGGGGCAGGTGACCCAGTACTTC. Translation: CASSLVVAGGQVTQYF.